This T cell receptor (beta chain) was observed in a study of blood T cells in healthy people across ages. Findings of the study overall: Long-lived and aged donors differed, with more naive CD4+ cells and higher diversity in the long-lived.

Combining a sample-barcoded 5' primer with a J-beta primer mix, a second PCR ran for about 7 to 12 cycles. From the 5' RACE reads, TCRdb called clonotypes with MiXCR, one entry per CDR3 protein. Of around 1,500,000 distinct CDR3 sequences listed, 42% are singletons. CDR3 length: 12 amino acids. The germline CDR1 and CDR2 sequences are ENHRY and SYGVKD. Between the trimmed V and J ends, which lost 8 bases and 2 bases, there was a span of 9 bases. Comments on this clonotype: Its antigen is not known.

A minimum of 5 micrograms of total RNA was extracted per sample. The sequence was collected from a woman in her late teens or twenties in good health. Sequencing input: blood. The chain recombines TRBV10-3 with TRBJ1-1, with D perhaps matching TRBD1 (6 bases). The CDR3 loop reads CAIRDTNTEAFF. DNA for the CDR3: TGTGCCATCCGGGACACCAACACTGAAGCTTTCTTT.